A single sample is the source of the 21 T cell receptor beta chains below, sequenced in a study of shared clonotypes between healthy human individuals. TCRdb's copy holds only in-frame clones and misses some; the assay was immunoSEQ multiplex PCR. The data hold approximately 1.4 million clones, with around 98% observed a single time. Sequencing used naive CD4+ T cells sorted from blood. Subset given: CD45RA+ positively selected. The receptors were sampled from a young man in good health.

The chain has TRBV11-3 and TRBJ2-2; 10 bases agree with TRBD2. Trimming took 1 base from V and 7 from J; bases not matched to a gene: 6. CDR3 length equals 16 residues. Germline loops: CDR1 SGHNT, CDR2 YENEEA. This chain's CDR3 is CASSLGLAGAIGELFF. The CDR3 DNA reads as TGTGCCAGCAGCTTAGGGCTAGCGGGAGCCATCGGGGAGCTGTTTTTT.

This chain links TRBV10-1 with TRBJ2-1, with TRBD1 as a possible D gene (5 bases). V was trimmed by 0 bases and J by 10 bases, leaving 13 bases between them. Germline V lookup: CDR1 WNHNN, CDR2 SYGVQD (reference sequence). The CDR3 has 14 amino acids. The CDR3 DNA follows: TGCGCCAGCAGTGAGTCGGGGCTAGTACGCGAGCAGTTCTTC. It yields the protein CASSESGLVREQFF.

This chain links TRBV6-4 with TRBJ2-5; 8 bases line up with TRBD2. The CDR3 loop spans 14 amino acids. With V trimmed by 6 bases and J by 4 bases, 7 bases remained unmatched. Germline V gene data show CDR1 as MRHNA and CDR2 as SNTAGT. As DNA, the CDR3 is TGTGCCAGCAGGCCCGGGAGGGCCATAGAGACCCAGTACTTC. It translates to CASRPGRAIETQYF.

The chain is built from TRBV7-9 and TRBJ2-1; 7 nucleotides line up with TRBD1. Germline CDR1 and CDR2: SEHNR and FQNEAQ (reference sequence). The length of the CDR3 is 15 residues. Germline trimming cut 6 bases from V and 1 base from J; bases unmatched to any gene: 6. The CDR3 sequence: CASSDWTGSYNEQFF. In DNA form, the CDR3 reads TGTGCCAGCAGTGACTGGACAGGTTCCTACAATGAGCAGTTCTTC.

A single count supports this clone. The CDR3 DNA sequence: TGCGCCAGCAGCCAAGTAGGTGGCGAGCAGTACTTC. It specifies CASSQVGGEQYF. The rearrangement links TRBV5-1 to TRBJ2-7; the D is unclear. CDR1 SGHRS and CDR2 YFSETQ come from the germline V gene. V lost 4 bases to trimming and J lost 6 bases, with 11 bases between them. The CDR3 contains 12 residues.

The genes are TRBV19 and TRBJ2-5; 7 bases map to TRBD1. Germline V gives CDR1 LNHDA, CDR2 SQIVND (reference sequence). V lost 4 bases, J lost 4 bases, and 3 bases stayed unmatched. This CDR3 has 13 amino acids. DNA for the CDR3: TGTGCCAGTAGTACCAACAGGGGAGAGACCCAGTACTTC. Encoded protein: CASSTNRGETQYF. The variable domain in full, completed from reference TRBV19 and TRBJ2-5, reads DGGITQSPKYLFRKEGQNVTLSCEQNLNHDAMYWYRQDPGQGLRLIYYSQIVNDFQKGDIAEGYSVSREKKESFPLTVTSAQKNPTAFYLCASSTNRGETQYFGPGTRLLVL.

The chain has TRBV29-1 and TRBJ2-3, with D unresolved. The CDR3 covers 15 residues. CDR1 SQVTM and CDR2 ANQGSEA come from the germline V gene. V lost 6 bases and J lost 4, with 20 bases in between. CDR3 nucleotides: TGCAGCGTCCAAGGGATCGCGAAGGGCCCAGATACGCAGTATTTT. This sequence encodes CSVQGIAKGPDTQYF.

This CDR3 reads CASSPGLVTEAFF. DNA for the CDR3: TGTGCCAGCAGCCCAGGGCTGGTCACTGAAGCTTTCTTT. The V call is TRBV7-6, the J call TRBJ1-1; a weak D match, TRBD1 (5 bases). V was cut by 5 bases and J by 4 bases, with 11 bases left in between. The CDR3 runs 13 residues. From germline, CDR1 is SGHVS and CDR2 FNYEAQ.

The gene calls are TRBV6-6 and TRBJ2-7; 8 bases are a match to TRBD2. The V and J ends lost 2 bases and 3 bases, in that order; junction bases with no gene match: 6. Germline V gene data show CDR1 as MNHNY and CDR2 as SVGAGI (reference sequence). This CDR3 has 15 amino acids. CDR3 loop: CASSYGSGGFYEQYF. In DNA, the CDR3 is TGTGCCAGCAGTTACGGGTCGGGAGGGTTCTACGAGCAGTACTTC.

As regards this clone: The junction does not match germline at one end; this may be a read error. The genes are TRBV13 and TRBJ2-7, with 12 bases identical to TRBD1. From germline, CDR1 is PRHDT and CDR2 FYEKMQ (reference sequence). The CDR3 has 15 residues. The CDR3 here is CASSIGDRGHYEQYF. The CDR3 nucleotides are TGTGCCAGCAGCATAGGGGACAGGGGGCACTACGAGCAGTACTTC.

The V gene is TRBV5-1, the J gene TRBJ2-7; TRBD2 might be the D (6 bases). The germline V gene has CDR1 SGHRS and CDR2 YFSETQ. Trimming pared 4 bases from V and 6 bases from J, leaving 17 bases between. The CDR3 is 14 residues long. The CDR3 region has the DNA TGCGCCAGCAGCCGGGGGTCCCCGACGGTCGAGCAGTACTTC. This encodes CASSRGSPTVEQYF.

The chain links TRBV10-1 to TRBJ1-1; D is undetermined. The CDR3 sequence is 16 residues long. Germline CDR1 and CDR2: WNHNN and SYGVQD (reference sequence). V was cut by 4 bases and J by 4 bases, with 19 bases left in between. The CDR3, as DNA: TGCGCCAGCAGTGCGTCCGTAATCCGGCAAGGCACTGAAGCTTTCTTT. Amino acid sequence: CASSASVIRQGTEAFF.

This chain connects TRBV29-1 to TRBJ1-1; D gene unclear. Germline-derived CDR1 and CDR2 are SQVTM and ANQGSEA. V dropped 8 bases and J dropped 0 bases, with 10 bases sitting between them. The CDR3 is 12 residues long. The CDR3 is CSSWGMNTEAFF. CDR3 DNA: TGCAGCTCCTGGGGTATGAACACTGAAGCTTTCTTT. The entire variable domain, with the rest obtained from reference TRBV29-1 and TRBJ1-1, is as follows: SAVISQKPSRDICQRGTSLTIQCQVDSQVTMMFWYRQQPGQSLTLIATANQGSEATYESGFVIDKFPISRPNLTFSTLTVSNMSPEDSSIYLCSSWGMNTEAFFGQGTRLTVV.

V usage is TRBV5-4 and J usage is TRBJ2-1, with 13 bases fitting TRBD2. The J segment lost 6 bases and the V segment lost 2 bases, leaving 5 bases of the junction unmatched. The germline gives CDR1 SGHNT, CDR2 YYREEE (reference sequence). CDR3 size: 16 residues. The DNA for the CDR3 is TGTGCCAGCAGCTTACCTGGACTAGCGGGAGTCAATGAGCAGTTCTTC. Translated: CASSLPGLAGVNEQFF.

J is TRBJ1-2 and V is TRBV30; TRBD1 aligns across 9 bases. V lost 5 bases to trimming and J lost 7 bases; unmatched junction nucleotides: 5. Germline assignment: CDR1 GTSNPN and CDR2 SVGIG (reference sequence). The CDR3 length is 12 residues. CDR3 sequence reads: CAWGTGGGGYTF. CDR3 nucleotides: TGTGCCTGGGGAACAGGGGGCGGTGGCTACACCTTC. Together with reference TRBV30 and TRBJ1-2, the CDR3 gives the full variable domain: SQTIHQWPATLVQPVGSPLSLECTVEGTSNPNLYWYRQAAGRGLQLLFYSVGIGQISSEVPQNLSASRPQDRQFILSSKKLLLSDSGFYLCAWGTGGGGYTFGSGTRLTVV.

The V gene is TRBV7-9, the J gene TRBJ2-3, with D perhaps matching TRBD1 (6 bases). Germline CDR1 and CDR2: SEHNR and FQNEAQ (reference sequence). The CDR3 contains 14 residues. V lost 4 bases and J lost 2, with 10 bases in between. In DNA, the CDR3 is TGTGCCAGCAGCTACAGGGATCCCACAGATACGCAGTATTTT. It encodes CASSYRDPTDTQYF.

CDR3 loop: CASSPWRITEAFF. CDR3 DNA sequence: TGTGCCAGCAGCCCATGGAGGATCACTGAAGCTTTCTTT. The chain is built from TRBV7-3 and TRBJ1-1; D is uncertain. The CDR3 is made up of 13 amino acids. Trimming removed 5 bases from V and 4 bases from J, with 11 bases in between. Germline V gene data show CDR1 as SGHTA and CDR2 as FQGTGA.

This chain connects TRBV4-3 to TRBJ2-7; TRBD1 agrees at 7 bases. CDR1 is LGHNA, CDR2 YSLEER, per germline. The V segment lost 0 bases and the J segment 2 bases; nucleotides outside the gene matches: 4. The CDR3 spans 15 residues. CDR3 in amino acids: CASSQDWTGPYEQYF. The CDR3 nucleotides are TGCGCCAGCAGCCAAGATTGGACAGGCCCCTACGAGCAGTACTTC.

The rearrangement joins TRBV7-8 to TRBJ1-4; D is uncertain. CDR1 SGHVS and CDR2 FQNEAQ come from the germline V gene. V gave up 5 bases and J gave up 2 bases, with 9 bases separating them. The CDR3 has 14 residues. CDR3 region: CASSPLRTNEKLFF. The CDR3 coding sequence is TGTGCCAGCAGCCCTTTAAGGACTAATGAAAAACTGTTTTTT.

The V call is TRBV4-1, the J call TRBJ2-3, with D tentatively TRBD2 (6 bases). V lost 2 bases to trimming and J lost 5 bases, with 14 bases between them. The CDR3 has 15 residues. The germline V gene has CDR1 MGHRA and CDR2 YSYEKL. The CDR3 sequence: CASSQKASDKDTQYF. For the CDR3, the DNA is TGCGCCAGCAGCCAAAAGGCTAGCGATAAAGATACGCAGTATTTT.

The rearrangement links TRBV11-3 to TRBJ2-7; 7 positions match TRBD2. The CDR3 loop spans 14 amino acids. Germline CDR1 is SGHNT and CDR2 is YENEEA. J was trimmed by 4 bases and V by 3 bases; bases with no gene match: 6. The CDR3, as DNA: TGTGCCAGCAGCTTCGGGCGGGAGAGTTACGAGCAGTACTTC. This gives the protein CASSFGRESYEQYF.